This TCR beta chain was recovered during a study of technical replicates of blood from a few donors. The ends lost 4 bases at V and 6 bases at J; junction bases unmatched: 7. Germline CDR1 reads MNHNY; CDR2 reads SVGAGI (reference sequence). The CDR3 spans 16 residues. Profiling relied on immunoSEQ multiplex PCR, and the TCRdb table lists in-frame clones only, not all of them. The sample carries tens of thousands of clones, roughly 95% recorded once. This sequence joins TRBV6-6 and TRBJ1-6; TRBD1 matches at 9 bases. The source material was PBMCs. The source is a human donor in good health. Some clones in this sample may be carry-over from other donors' samples. Written as DNA, the CDR3 is TGTGCCAGCAGTTCCGCTCGGGACAGGGTTAATTCACCCCTCCACTTT. Protein product: CASSSARDRVNSPLHF.